Listed below are T cell receptor beta chains from one sample, sequenced in a study of T cells after somatic rescue of genetic block. Some clones are missing from TCRdb's copy, which holds only in-frame ones; the method was immunoSEQ multiplex PCR. The sample includes 110,000 or so clones, about nine tenths of them seen just once. The sequencing sample was made of peripheral blood mononuclear cells (PBMCs). The receptors derive from a woman aged 18-35 years. The CDR3 runs from the conserved cysteine through the conserved F or W. The order of the fields is D gene, CDR3 length, J gene, V gene, CDR3 protein, CDR3 DNA. D genes are given only for firm matches.

d_gene: .; len: 13; j_gene: TRBJ2-7; v_gene: TRBV10-3; CDR3aa: CAISDLGRAEQYF; CDR3nt: TGTGCCATCAGTGATCTGGGACGGGCCGAGCAGTACTTC
d_gene: TRBD1; len: 13; j_gene: TRBJ2-7; v_gene: TRBV15; CDR3aa: CATSPGQGNEQYF; CDR3nt: TGTGCCACCAGCCCGGGACAGGGAAACGAGCAGTACTTC
d_gene: .; len: 16; j_gene: TRBJ2-1; v_gene: TRBV28; CDR3aa: CASTVLTQGLVNEQFF; CDR3nt: TGTGCCAGCACCGTTTTAACCCAGGGGCTAGTCAATGAGCAGTTCTTC
d_gene: .; len: 12; j_gene: TRBJ1-5; v_gene: TRBV2; CDR3aa: CASSEASQPQHF; CDR3nt: TGTGCCAGCAGTGAAGCAAGTCAGCCCCAGCATTTT
d_gene: .; len: 13; j_gene: TRBJ1-1; v_gene: TRBV7-2; CDR3aa: CASSIQEFGEAFF; CDR3nt: TGTGCCAGCAGCATTCAGGAATTTGGTGAAGCTTTCTTT
d_gene: .; len: 15; j_gene: TRBJ2-7; v_gene: TRBV5-1; CDR3aa: CASSSITGTTYEQYF; CDR3nt: TGCGCCAGCAGCTCGATTACCGGGACAACTTACGAGCAGTACTTC
d_gene: TRBD1; len: 15; j_gene: TRBJ2-7; v_gene: TRBV5-1; CDR3aa: CASSPGTGFTYEQYF; CDR3nt: TGCGCCAGCAGCCCGGGGACAGGCTTCACCTACGAGCAGTACTTC
d_gene: TRBD1; len: 16; j_gene: TRBJ1-2; v_gene: TRBV5-6; CDR3aa: CASSFYPLAGGGGYTF; CDR3nt: TGTGCCAGCAGCTTTTACCCTCTGGCAGGGGGCGGTGGCTACACCTTC
d_gene: .; len: 12; j_gene: TRBJ2-5; v_gene: TRBV30; CDR3aa: CAWSVGGETQYF; CDR3nt: TGTGCCTGGAGTGTAGGGGGAGAGACCCAGTACTTC
d_gene: TRBD2; len: 17; j_gene: TRBJ2-3; v_gene: TRBV7-3; CDR3aa: CASSPYGTSSSTDTQYF; CDR3nt: TGTGCCAGCAGCCCGTATGGGACTAGCTCAAGCACAGATACGCAGTATTTT
d_gene: .; len: 15; j_gene: TRBJ1-2; v_gene: TRBV2; CDR3aa: CASSEALTINYGYTF; CDR3nt: TGTGCCAGCAGTGAAGCGCTAACCATCAACTATGGCTACACCTTC
d_gene: TRBD1; len: 16; j_gene: TRBJ1-1; v_gene: TRBV5-5; CDR3aa: CASTETTQGAWTEAFF; CDR3nt: TGTGCCAGCACGGAAACCACTCAGGGGGCCTGGACTGAAGCTTTCTTT
d_gene: .; len: 11; j_gene: TRBJ1-3; v_gene: TRBV20-1; CDR3aa: CSARTGGTIYF; CDR3nt: TGCAGTGCTAGAACGGGAGGCACCATATATTTT
d_gene: .; len: 13; j_gene: TRBJ2-7; v_gene: TRBV5-1; CDR3aa: CASKEGVEAEQYF; CDR3nt: TGCGCCAGCAAAGAGGGGGTGGAGGCCGAGCAGTACTTC
d_gene: .; len: 12; j_gene: TRBJ2-7; v_gene: TRBV5-6; CDR3aa: CASSYQNYEQYF; CDR3nt: TGTGCCAGCAGCTACCAAAACTACGAGCAGTACTTC